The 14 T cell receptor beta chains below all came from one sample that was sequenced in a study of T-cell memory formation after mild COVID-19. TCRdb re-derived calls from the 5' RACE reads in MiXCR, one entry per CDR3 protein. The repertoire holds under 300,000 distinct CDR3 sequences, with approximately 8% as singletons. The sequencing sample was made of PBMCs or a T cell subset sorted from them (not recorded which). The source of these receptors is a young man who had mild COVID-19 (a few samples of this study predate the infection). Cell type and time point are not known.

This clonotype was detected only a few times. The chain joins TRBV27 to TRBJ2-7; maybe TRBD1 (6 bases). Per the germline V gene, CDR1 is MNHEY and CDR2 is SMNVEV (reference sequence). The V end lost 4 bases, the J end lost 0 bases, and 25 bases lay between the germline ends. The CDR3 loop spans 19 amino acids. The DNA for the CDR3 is TGTGCCAGCAGTTCCTCTCCCGTATTAACCGGGACACCCTCCTACGAGCAGTACTTC. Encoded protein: CASSSSPVLTGTPSYEQYF.

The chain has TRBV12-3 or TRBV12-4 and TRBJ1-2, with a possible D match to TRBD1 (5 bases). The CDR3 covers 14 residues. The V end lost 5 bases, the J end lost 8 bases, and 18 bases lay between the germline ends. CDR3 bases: TGTGCCAGCAGTCCACCCCTAACTGGGGGGGGCTACACCTTC. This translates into CASSPPLTGGGYTF.

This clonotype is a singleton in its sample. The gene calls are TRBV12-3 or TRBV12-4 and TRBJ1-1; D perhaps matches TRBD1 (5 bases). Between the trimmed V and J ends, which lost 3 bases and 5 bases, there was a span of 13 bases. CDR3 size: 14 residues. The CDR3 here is CASSFGGVYTEAFF. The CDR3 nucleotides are TGTGCCAGCAGTTTTGGGGGGGTCTATACTGAAGCTTTCTTT.

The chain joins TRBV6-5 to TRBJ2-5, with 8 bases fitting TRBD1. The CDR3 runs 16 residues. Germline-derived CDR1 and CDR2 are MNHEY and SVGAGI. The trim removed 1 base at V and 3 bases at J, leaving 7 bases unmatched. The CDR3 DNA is TGTGCCAGCAGTTACTTCGGCGTGGACAGGGAAGAGACCCAGTACTTC. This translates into CASSYFGVDREETQYF.

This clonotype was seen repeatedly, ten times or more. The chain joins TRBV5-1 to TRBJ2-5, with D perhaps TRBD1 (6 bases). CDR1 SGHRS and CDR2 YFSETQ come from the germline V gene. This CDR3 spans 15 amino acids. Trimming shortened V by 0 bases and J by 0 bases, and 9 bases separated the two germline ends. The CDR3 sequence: CASSLEGVYQETQYF. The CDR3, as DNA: TGCGCCAGCAGCTTGGAGGGGGTCTACCAAGAGACCCAGTACTTC.

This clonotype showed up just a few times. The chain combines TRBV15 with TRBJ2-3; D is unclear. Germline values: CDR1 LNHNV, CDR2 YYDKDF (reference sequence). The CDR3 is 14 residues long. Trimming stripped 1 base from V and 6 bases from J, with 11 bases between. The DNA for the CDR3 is TGTGCCACCAGCAGAGGTATGGACCTTGATACGCAGTATTTT. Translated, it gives CATSRGMDLDTQYF.

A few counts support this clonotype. The CDR3 region is CASSGYLPGQENAGANVLTF. The CDR3, as DNA: TGCGCCAGCAGCGGATACTTGCCCGGACAGGAGAACGCTGGGGCCAACGTCCTGACTTTC. V is TRBV5-1 and J is TRBJ2-6; TRBD1 aligns across 7 bases. The CDR3 contains 20 residues. J lost 2 bases, V lost 4 bases, and 18 bases had no gene match. Germline loops: CDR1 SGHRS, CDR2 YFSETQ.

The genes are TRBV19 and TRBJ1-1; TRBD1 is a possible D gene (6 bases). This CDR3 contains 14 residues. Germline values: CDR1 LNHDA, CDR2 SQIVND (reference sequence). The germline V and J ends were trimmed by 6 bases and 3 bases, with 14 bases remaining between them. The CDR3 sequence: CASRQQGSDTEAFF. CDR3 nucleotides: TGTGCCAGTAGGCAACAGGGTTCGGACACTGAAGCTTTCTTT.

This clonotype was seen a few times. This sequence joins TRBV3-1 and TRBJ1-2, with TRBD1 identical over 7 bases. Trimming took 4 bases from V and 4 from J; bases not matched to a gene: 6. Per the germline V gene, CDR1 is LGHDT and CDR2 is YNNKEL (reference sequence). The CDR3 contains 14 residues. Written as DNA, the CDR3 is TGTGCCAGCAGCCCGGAGGGGGCGGGCTATGGCTACACCTTC. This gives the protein CASSPEGAGYGYTF.

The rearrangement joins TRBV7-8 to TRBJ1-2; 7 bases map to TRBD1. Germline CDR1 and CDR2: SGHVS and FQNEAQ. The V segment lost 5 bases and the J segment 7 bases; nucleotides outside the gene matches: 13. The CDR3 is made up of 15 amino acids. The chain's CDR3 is CASSIKTGPQGGYTF. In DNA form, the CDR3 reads TGTGCCAGCAGCATAAAGACAGGGCCGCAGGGTGGCTACACCTTC.

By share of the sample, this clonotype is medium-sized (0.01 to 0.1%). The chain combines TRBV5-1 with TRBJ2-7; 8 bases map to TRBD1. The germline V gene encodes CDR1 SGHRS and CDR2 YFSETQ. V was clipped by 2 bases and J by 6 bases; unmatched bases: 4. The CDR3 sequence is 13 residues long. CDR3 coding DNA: TGCGCCAGCAGCTTTGGACAGGGCAGCGAGCAGTACTTC. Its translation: CASSFGQGSEQYF.

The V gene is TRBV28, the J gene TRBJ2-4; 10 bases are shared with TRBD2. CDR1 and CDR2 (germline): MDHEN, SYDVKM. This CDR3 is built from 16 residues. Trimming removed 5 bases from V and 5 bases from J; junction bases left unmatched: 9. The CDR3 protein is CASSTSGGAAENIQYF. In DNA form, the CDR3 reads TGTGCCAGCAGTACCAGCGGGGGGGCCGCCGAAAACATTCAGTACTTC.

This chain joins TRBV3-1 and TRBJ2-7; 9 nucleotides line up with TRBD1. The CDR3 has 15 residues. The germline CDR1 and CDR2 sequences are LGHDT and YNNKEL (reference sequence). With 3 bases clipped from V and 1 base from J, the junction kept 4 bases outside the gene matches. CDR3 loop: CASSQWGQGSYEQYF. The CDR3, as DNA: TGTGCCAGCAGCCAGTGGGGACAGGGTTCCTACGAGCAGTACTTC.

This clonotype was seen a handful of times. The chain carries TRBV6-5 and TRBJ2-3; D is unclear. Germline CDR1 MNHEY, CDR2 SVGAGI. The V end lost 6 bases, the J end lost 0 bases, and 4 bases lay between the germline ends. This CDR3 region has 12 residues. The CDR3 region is CASRMSTDTQYF. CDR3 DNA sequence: TGTGCCAGCAGGATGAGCACAGATACGCAGTATTTT.